This T cell receptor beta chain originates from a study of cytomegalovirus exposure and HLA in healthy donors. Note on this clone: Its antigen is as yet unknown.

The PCR ran on 60 Vbeta and 13 Jbeta primers. The assay was immunoSEQ multiplex PCR, and TCRdb's table has in-frame clones only and misses some. The sample contains approximately 64,000 clones, roughly 80% of which appear only once. The V end lost 9 bases, the J end lost 6 bases, and 23 bases lay between the germline ends. Germline V gene sequence: CDR1 LNHDA, CDR2 SQIVND (reference sequence). CDR3 length: 15 residues. Findings of the study overall: When a later analysis was performed, an Asian-associated ancestry cluster reportedly had fewer N-insertions than the roughly 630-donor mean. Most of the CMV-associated TCR beta chains (in a later analysis) appeared to be HLA-restricted.

This rearrangement joins TRBV19 to TRBJ1-1; D is perhaps TRBD1 (6 bases). This TCR was recovered from a male donor in good health and CMV-seropositive. The sequenced sample consisted of PBMCs. This CDR3 is CASLQLRGGAPEAFF. CDR3 DNA sequence: TGTGCCAGCCTCCAATTGAGGGGGGGCGCCCCTGAAGCTTTCTTT.